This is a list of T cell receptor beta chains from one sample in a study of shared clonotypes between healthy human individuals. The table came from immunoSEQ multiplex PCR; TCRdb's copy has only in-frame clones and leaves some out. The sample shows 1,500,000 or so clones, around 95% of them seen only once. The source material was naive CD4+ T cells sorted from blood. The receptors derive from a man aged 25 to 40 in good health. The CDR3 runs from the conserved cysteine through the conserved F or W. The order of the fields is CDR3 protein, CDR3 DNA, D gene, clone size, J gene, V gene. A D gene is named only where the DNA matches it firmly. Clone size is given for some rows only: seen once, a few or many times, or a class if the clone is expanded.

cdr3_aa: CASSGGLAGDYEQYF
cdr3_nt: TGTGCCAGCAGTGGGGGACTAGCGGGAGATTACGAGCAGTACTTC
d_call: TRBD2
clone_size: .
j_call: TRBJ2-7
v_call: TRBV25-1

cdr3_aa: CASSFITDTQYF
cdr3_nt: TGTGCCAGCAGCTTTATCACAGATACGCAGTATTTT
d_call: .
clone_size: .
j_call: TRBJ2-3
v_call: TRBV13

cdr3_aa: CASSFSRVFYNEQFF
cdr3_nt: TGTGCCAGTAGTTTCTCCAGGGTATTCTACAATGAGCAGTTCTTC
d_call: .
clone_size: .
j_call: TRBJ2-1
v_call: TRBV19

cdr3_aa: CASSHALGEQFF
cdr3_nt: TGTGCCAGCAGCCACGCCTTGGGTGAGCAGTTCTTC
d_call: .
clone_size: .
j_call: TRBJ2-1
v_call: TRBV14

cdr3_aa: CASSLTLVGYNEQFF
cdr3_nt: TGTGCCAGCAGCTTAACGCTGGTGGGCTACAATGAGCAGTTCTTC
d_call: .
clone_size: .
j_call: TRBJ2-1
v_call: TRBV7-3

cdr3_aa: CASSVDPQGSETQYF
cdr3_nt: TGTGCCAGCAGCGTAGACCCCCAGGGTAGTGAGACCCAGTACTTC
d_call: .
clone_size: .
j_call: TRBJ2-5
v_call: TRBV9

cdr3_aa: CASSQDGGIPNEQFF
cdr3_nt: TGCGCCAGCAGCCAAGATGGGGGGATTCCCAATGAGCAGTTCTTC
d_call: .
clone_size: .
j_call: TRBJ2-1
v_call: TRBV4-1

cdr3_aa: CASSLDTGGYYEQYF
cdr3_nt: TGTGCCAGCAGCTTAGATACGGGGGGCTACTACGAGCAGTACTTC
d_call: .
clone_size: .
j_call: TRBJ2-7
v_call: TRBV11-2

cdr3_aa: CASSYVGGTIYF
cdr3_nt: TGTGCCAGCAGTTACGTGGGGGGCACCATATATTTT
d_call: .
clone_size: .
j_call: TRBJ1-3
v_call: TRBV6-5

cdr3_aa: CASKVRGGATEAFF
cdr3_nt: TGTGCCAGCAAGGTTAGGGGGGGAGCCACTGAAGCTTTCTTT
d_call: .
clone_size: .
j_call: TRBJ1-1
v_call: TRBV6-1

cdr3_aa: CASSLAGVGETQYF
cdr3_nt: TGTGCCAGCAGTTTGGCGGGAGTAGGTGAGACCCAGTACTTC
d_call: TRBD2
clone_size: .
j_call: TRBJ2-5
v_call: TRBV6-5

cdr3_aa: CASSSQKGDRWDTEAFF
cdr3_nt: TGTGCCAGCAGCTCGCAAAAGGGGGACAGGTGGGACACTGAAGCTTTCTTT
d_call: TRBD1
clone_size: .
j_call: TRBJ1-1
v_call: TRBV13

cdr3_aa: CASSQVPGSIYEQYF
cdr3_nt: TGCGCCAGCAGCCAAGTTCCGGGATCAATCTACGAGCAGTACTTC
d_call: .
clone_size: .
j_call: TRBJ2-7
v_call: TRBV4-1

cdr3_aa: CSVGTGAGNTIYF
cdr3_nt: TGCAGCGTTGGGACGGGCGCTGGAAACACCATATATTTT
d_call: .
clone_size: .
j_call: TRBJ1-3
v_call: TRBV29-1

cdr3_aa: CASSFGTSANTGELFF
cdr3_nt: TGTGCCAGCAGTTTCGGGACTAGCGCCAACACCGGGGAGCTGTTTTTT
d_call: TRBD2
clone_size: .
j_call: TRBJ2-2
v_call: TRBV28

cdr3_aa: CASSLDRFYGYTF
cdr3_nt: TGTGCCAGCAGCTTAGACAGGTTCTATGGCTACACCTTC
d_call: .
clone_size: .
j_call: TRBJ1-2
v_call: TRBV7-2

cdr3_aa: CASTRSGWVGGYTF
cdr3_nt: TGTGCCAGCACCCGGAGTGGCTGGGTTGGTGGCTACACCTTC
d_call: .
clone_size: .
j_call: TRBJ1-2
v_call: TRBV27

cdr3_aa: CASSVEGEGLRKTQYF
cdr3_nt: TGTGCCAGCAGCGTAGAGGGAGAAGGTCTTAGGAAGACCCAGTACTTC
d_call: .
clone_size: once
j_call: TRBJ2-5
v_call: TRBV9

cdr3_aa: CASSPQTTYEQYF
cdr3_nt: TGTGCCAGCAGCCCCCAGACAACCTACGAGCAGTACTTC
d_call: .
clone_size: .
j_call: TRBJ2-7
v_call: TRBV4-2

cdr3_aa: CASSSRPGDTQYF
cdr3_nt: TGCGCCAGCAGCTCCCGCCCGGGAGATACGCAGTATTTT
d_call: .
clone_size: .
j_call: TRBJ2-3
v_call: TRBV5-1

cdr3_aa: CASSVTTGIYGYTF
cdr3_nt: TGTGCCAGCAGCGTTACGACAGGGATCTATGGCTACACCTTC
d_call: TRBD1
clone_size: .
j_call: TRBJ1-2
v_call: TRBV9

cdr3_aa: CASSEAQGTGISYNEQFF
cdr3_nt: TGCGCCAGCAGTGAGGCACAGGGCACGGGAATATCATACAATGAGCAGTTCTTC
d_call: .
clone_size: .
j_call: TRBJ2-1
v_call: TRBV10-1

cdr3_aa: CASSLGPAGNYEQYF
cdr3_nt: TGTGCCAGCAGCTTAGGGCCAGCGGGAAACTACGAGCAGTACTTC
d_call: TRBD2
clone_size: .
j_call: TRBJ2-7
v_call: TRBV7-3

cdr3_aa: CASSIWGQGVTGELFF
cdr3_nt: TGTGCCAGTAGTATATGGGGCCAGGGGGTCACCGGGGAGCTGTTTTTT
d_call: TRBD1
clone_size: .
j_call: TRBJ2-2
v_call: TRBV19

cdr3_aa: CASSQVLSTGELFF
cdr3_nt: TGTGCCAGCAGCCAAGTGCTGAGCACCGGGGAGCTGTTTTTT
d_call: .
clone_size: .
j_call: TRBJ2-2
v_call: TRBV14

cdr3_aa: CASSERQTTDTQYF
cdr3_nt: TGCGCCAGCAGTGAGAGGCAGACCACAGATACGCAGTATTTT
d_call: .
clone_size: .
j_call: TRBJ2-3
v_call: TRBV10-1

cdr3_aa: CASSISPGQAIGGLYNEQFF
cdr3_nt: TGTGCCAGTAGTATATCCCCCGGACAGGCAATAGGGGGCCTTTACAATGAGCAGTTCTTC
d_call: TRBD1
clone_size: once
j_call: TRBJ2-1
v_call: TRBV19

cdr3_aa: CASSFPSGRRKETQYF
cdr3_nt: TGTGCCAGCAGCTTCCCTAGCGGGAGAAGAAAGGAGACCCAGTACTTC
d_call: TRBD2
clone_size: .
j_call: TRBJ2-5
v_call: TRBV7-8

cdr3_aa: CASSSPRDRGMNTEAFF
cdr3_nt: TGTGCCAGCAGCTCCCCCCGGGACAGGGGAATGAACACTGAAGCTTTCTTT
d_call: TRBD1
clone_size: .
j_call: TRBJ1-1
v_call: TRBV5-8

cdr3_aa: CASSGQEGSQAFF
cdr3_nt: TGTGCCAGCAGCGGACAGGAAGGTAGTCAAGCTTTCTTT
d_call: TRBD1
clone_size: .
j_call: TRBJ1-1
v_call: TRBV7-8

cdr3_aa: CASSLVANRETQYF
cdr3_nt: TGTGCCAGCAGCTTAGTAGCAAACCGAGAGACCCAGTACTTC
d_call: .
clone_size: .
j_call: TRBJ2-5
v_call: TRBV7-2

cdr3_aa: CASSQRTEFEKLFF
cdr3_nt: TGTGCCAGCAGCCAACGGACAGAGTTCGAAAAACTGTTTTTT
d_call: .
clone_size: .
j_call: TRBJ1-4
v_call: TRBV7-8

cdr3_aa: CAWTGLTTGELFF
cdr3_nt: TGTGCCTGGACGGGACTCACGACCGGGGAGCTGTTTTTT
d_call: .
clone_size: .
j_call: TRBJ2-2
v_call: TRBV30

cdr3_aa: CASRRQLAGGLTEQFF
cdr3_nt: TGTGCCAGCAGAAGACAATTAGCGGGAGGTCTGACCGAGCAGTTCTTC
d_call: TRBD2
clone_size: once
j_call: TRBJ2-1
v_call: TRBV14

cdr3_aa: CASSLPPGGSNYGEQFF
cdr3_nt: TGTGCCAGCAGTTTACCCCCGGGAGGGTCGAATTATGGTGAGCAGTTCTTC
d_call: TRBD2
clone_size: .
j_call: TRBJ2-1
v_call: TRBV28

cdr3_aa: CASSFDSSSYEQYF
cdr3_nt: TGTGCCAGCAGCTTTGACTCGAGCTCCTACGAGCAGTACTTC
d_call: .
clone_size: once
j_call: TRBJ2-7
v_call: TRBV7-8

cdr3_aa: CASSISGSLPGELFF
cdr3_nt: TGCGCCAGCAGCATTAGCGGGAGCCTCCCCGGGGAGCTGTTTTTT
d_call: TRBD2
clone_size: .
j_call: TRBJ2-2
v_call: TRBV5-1

cdr3_aa: CASSLGYSYNEQFF
cdr3_nt: TGTGCCAGCAGCCTTGGGTACTCCTACAATGAGCAGTTCTTC
d_call: .
clone_size: .
j_call: TRBJ2-1
v_call: TRBV11-2

cdr3_aa: CASSQGQLVLYEQYF
cdr3_nt: TGTGCCAGCAGCCAAGGACAGCTGGTACTCTACGAGCAGTACTTC
d_call: .
clone_size: .
j_call: TRBJ2-7
v_call: TRBV14

cdr3_aa: CASSANPGTSGTYEQYF
cdr3_nt: TGTGCCAGCAGCGCAAACCCCGGGACTAGCGGAACCTACGAGCAGTACTTC
d_call: TRBD2
clone_size: .
j_call: TRBJ2-7
v_call: TRBV11-2

cdr3_aa: CASSYDRGRFTDTQYF
cdr3_nt: TGCGCCAGCAGCTATGACAGGGGGCGATTCACAGATACGCAGTATTTT
d_call: TRBD1
clone_size: once
j_call: TRBJ2-3
v_call: TRBV5-1

cdr3_aa: CASSLARGQPLNTEAFF
cdr3_nt: TGTGCCAGCAGCTTAGCTAGGGGACAGCCCTTGAACACTGAAGCTTTCTTT
d_call: TRBD1
clone_size: .
j_call: TRBJ1-1
v_call: TRBV7-8

cdr3_aa: CASSMGQLPNYGYTF
cdr3_nt: TGTGCCAGTAGTATGGGACAGCTCCCTAACTATGGCTACACCTTC
d_call: TRBD1
clone_size: .
j_call: TRBJ1-2
v_call: TRBV19

cdr3_aa: CASSGLTLGRETQYF
cdr3_nt: TGTGCCAGCAGTGGGTTGACCCTGGGACGGGAGACCCAGTACTTC
d_call: .
clone_size: .
j_call: TRBJ2-5
v_call: TRBV25-1

cdr3_aa: CASRPGQGSNQPQHF
cdr3_nt: TGTGCCAGCAGACCCGGACAGGGAAGCAATCAGCCCCAGCATTTT
d_call: TRBD1
clone_size: .
j_call: TRBJ1-5
v_call: TRBV2

cdr3_aa: CASRKIGTDTQYF
cdr3_nt: TGTGCCAGCAGGAAGATCGGCACAGATACGCAGTATTTT
d_call: .
clone_size: .
j_call: TRBJ2-3
v_call: TRBV6-1

cdr3_aa: CASSLNTDTQYF
cdr3_nt: TGTGCCAGCAGTCTCAACACAGATACGCAGTATTTT
d_call: .
clone_size: .
j_call: TRBJ2-3
v_call: TRBV28

cdr3_aa: CASSYSASGSPYEQYF
cdr3_nt: TGTGCCAGCAGTTACTCGGCTAGCGGGAGCCCATACGAGCAGTACTTC
d_call: TRBD2
clone_size: .
j_call: TRBJ2-7
v_call: TRBV6-5

cdr3_aa: CASTDRSEQYF
cdr3_nt: TGTGCCAGTACCGACCGGTCCGAGCAGTACTTC
d_call: .
clone_size: few
j_call: TRBJ2-7
v_call: TRBV19

cdr3_aa: CAISDRGNYGYTF
cdr3_nt: TGTGCCATCAGTGATCGAGGGAACTATGGCTACACCTTC
d_call: .
clone_size: .
j_call: TRBJ1-2
v_call: TRBV10-3

cdr3_aa: CASSLEVGHEGAYEQYF
cdr3_nt: TGTGCCAGCAGCCTCGAGGTAGGCCACGAGGGTGCCTACGAGCAGTACTTC
d_call: .
clone_size: .
j_call: TRBJ2-7
v_call: TRBV7-6

cdr3_aa: CASGVRAYGYTF
cdr3_nt: TGTGCCAGCGGGGTCAGGGCCTATGGCTACACCTTC
d_call: .
clone_size: .
j_call: TRBJ1-2
v_call: TRBV28

cdr3_aa: CASSLEGQGVGDTQYF
cdr3_nt: TGTGCCAGCAGCTTAGAAGGTCAGGGGGTCGGAGATACGCAGTATTTT
d_call: TRBD1
clone_size: .
j_call: TRBJ2-3
v_call: TRBV7-2

cdr3_aa: CASSLILGAGLVDGELFF
cdr3_nt: TGTGCCAGCAGTTTAATTTTAGGGGCGGGACTGGTGGACGGGGAGCTGTTTTTT
d_call: .
clone_size: once
j_call: TRBJ2-2
v_call: TRBV27